This entry lists 32 T cell receptor beta chains sequenced from one sample in a study of response to subunit inactivated influenza vaccine. TCRdb used MiXCR to reprocess the RT-PCR reads, holding one entry per CDR3 protein. Of about 570,000 distinct CDR3 sequences listed, around 10% are singletons. These data also formed part of another study, on T cells expressing NK-cell markers. That work adds: 5'RACE template switching with UMIs produced the TCR beta cDNA.

The sequencing used PBMCs from blood, collected on the day of vaccination. These receptors all come from a man in his forties or fifties who received an inactivated influenza vaccine.

This clonotype has only a few counts. One end of the junction varies from germline; a read error may be responsible. The rearrangement links TRBV6-1 to TRBJ2-4, with 8 bases fitting TRBD1. Germline V gene sequence: CDR1 MNHNS, CDR2 SASEGT. The CDR3 length is 12 residues. The CDR3 region is CASRTGGNIQSF. CDR3 DNA: TGTGCCAGTCGTACAGGGGGAAACATTCAGTCCTTC.

The chain combines TRBV12-3 or TRBV12-4 with TRBJ2-5, with D perhaps matching TRBD1 (6 bases). The CDR3 runs to 14 residues. V was clipped by 4 bases and J by 5 bases, with 14 bases between them. As DNA, the CDR3 is TGTGCCAGCAGTTCATACAGGGTGGCCGAGACCCAGTACTTC. Its protein is CASSSYRVAETQYF.

This clonotype was counted only a few times. The CDR3 protein is CASSSGQRPQHF. The DNA for the CDR3 is TGTGCCAGCAGTTCGGGACAGAGGCCCCAGCATTTT. This chain links TRBV12-3 or TRBV12-4 with TRBJ1-5; 7 nucleotides line up with TRBD1. Germline trimming cut 4 bases from V and 9 bases from J; bases unmatched to any gene: 3. The CDR3 sequence is 12 residues long.

This CDR3 is CASSLRGPSYNEQFF. The CDR3 DNA sequence: TGTGCCAGCAGTCTCAGGGGGCCTTCCTACAATGAGCAGTTCTTC. V usage is TRBV6-1 and J usage is TRBJ2-1; 8 bases map to TRBD1. J lost 1 base, V lost 5 bases, and 4 bases had no gene match. This CDR3 comprises 15 residues. Germline CDR1 and CDR2: MNHNS and SASEGT.

The CDR3 DNA follows: TGTGCCAGCTCACCACGGGCAGGGTATCGATCGGAGACTGAAGCTTTCTTT. Its translation: CASSPRAGYRSETEAFF. The chain joins TRBV18 to TRBJ1-1; D is perhaps TRBD1 (5 bases). The ends were cut back, 1 base at V and 5 bases at J, with 20 bases in the middle. The germline V gene has CDR1 KGHSH and CDR2 LQKENI. The CDR3 length is 17 residues.

The rearrangement uses TRBV7-8 and TRBJ2-1, with TRBD2 identical over 9 bases. The CDR3 consists of 15 residues. With 0 bases clipped from V and 8 bases from J, the junction kept 5 bases outside the gene matches. Germline V gene data show CDR1 as SGHVS and CDR2 as FQNEAQ. In DNA, the CDR3 is TGTGCCAGCAGCTTAGCGCGTGGACTAGCGTATGAGCAGTTCTTC. Residues: CASSLARGLAYEQFF.

This clonotype turned up a few times. The chain employs TRBV7-2 and TRBJ2-7, with TRBD1 matching 8 bases. The CDR3 consists of 14 residues. Unmatched junction bases numbered 5, after V lost 6 bases and J lost 1 base. From germline, CDR1 is SGHTA and CDR2 FQGNSA. This chain's CDR3 is CASSRDRISYEQYF. In DNA form, the CDR3 reads TGTGCCAGCAGTCGGGACAGGATATCCTACGAGCAGTACTTC.

This chain links TRBV7-9 with TRBJ2-3, with 9 bases aligning to TRBD1. J lost 4 bases, V lost 2 bases, and 4 bases had no gene match. This CDR3 comprises 15 residues. Germline V CDR1 and CDR2: SEHNR, FQNEAQ (reference sequence). The DNA of the CDR3 is TGTGCCAGCAGCTTATTACAGGGGGCCCCAGATACGCAGTATTTT. Translation: CASSLLQGAPDTQYF.

This clonotype was seen a few times. The chain carries TRBV7-2 and TRBJ2-1; 11 bases match TRBD2. After removal of 5 bases from V and 9 bases from J, the junction contained 9 bases not matched to a gene. Germline CDR1 SGHTA, CDR2 FQGNSA. The length of the CDR3 is 15 residues. CDR3 sequence: CASSGLAGGGGEQFF. DNA for the CDR3: TGTGCCAGCAGCGGGCTAGCGGGAGGCGGGGGTGAGCAGTTCTTC.

The V gene is TRBV9, the J gene TRBJ2-5, with 8 nucleotides matching TRBD2. CDR1 is SGDLS, CDR2 YYNGEE, per germline. The CDR3 contains 16 residues. The V segment lost 0 bases and the J segment 6 bases; nucleotides outside the gene matches: 10. The CDR3 loop reads CASSVVPAGDGKTQYF. CDR3 DNA: TGTGCCAGCAGCGTAGTCCCAGCGGGAGACGGAAAGACCCAGTACTTC.

This chain connects TRBV7-2 to TRBJ2-1; D not certain. There are 12 residues in the CDR3. Germline loops: CDR1 SGHTA, CDR2 FQGNSA. Trimming pared 8 bases from V and 2 bases from J, leaving 7 bases between. CDR3 region: CASRLPYNEQFF. The CDR3 DNA is TGTGCCAGCCGGCTGCCCTACAATGAGCAGTTCTTC.

The V call is TRBV20-1, the J call TRBJ1-1, with D hard to call. Germline CDR1 DFQATT, CDR2 SNEGSKA (reference sequence). With 4 bases removed from V and 5 bases from J, the gap between germline ends came to 14 bases. This CDR3 region has 13 residues. CDR3 residues: CSAKREGRTEAFF. The CDR3 region has the DNA TGCAGTGCTAAGCGCGAAGGGAGAACTGAAGCTTTCTTT.

This clonotype was observed a handful of times. The chain joins TRBV12-5 to TRBJ2-1; possibly TRBD1 for D (6 bases). Trimming left V 1 base short and J 8 bases short, with 15 bases between. Germline V gene sequence: CDR1 LGHNT, CDR2 FRNRAP. The CDR3 covers 15 residues. CDR3 sequence reads: CASGLDVGGFDEQFF. The CDR3 DNA reads TGTGCTAGTGGTTTGGACGTAGGGGGTTTCGATGAGCAGTTCTTC.

The rearrangement uses TRBV7-2 and TRBJ1-2, with D tentatively TRBD1 (5 bases). The CDR3 has 15 residues. CDR1 is SGHTA and CDR2 is FQGNSA in the germline V gene. The ends were cut back, 1 base at V and 4 bases at J, with 13 bases in the middle. Here the CDR3 DNA reads TGTGCCAGCAGCTTAGTAGGGGATCTCGGCTATGGCTACACCTTC. This codes for CASSLVGDLGYGYTF.

The rearrangement joins TRBV5-1 to TRBJ2-3, with D possibly being TRBD2 (6 bases). This CDR3 region has 18 residues. CDR1 is SGHRS and CDR2 is YFSETQ in the germline V gene. Trimming took 0 bases from V and 0 from J, leaving 17 bases between them. CDR3 sequence reads: CASSLAWTTGSSTDTQYF. In DNA form, the CDR3 reads TGCGCCAGCAGCTTGGCCTGGACTACCGGATCTAGCACAGATACGCAGTATTTT.

The CDR3 nucleotides read TGCAGCGCCGCTACGGACAGGGGGGAGACCCAGTACTTC. It specifies CSAATDRGETQYF. The chain joins TRBV29-1 to TRBJ2-5, with 10 bases lining up with TRBD1. Per germline, CDR1 SQVTM and CDR2 ANQGSEA. CDR3 length equals 13 residues. The V and J ends lost 7 bases and 5 bases, in that order; junction bases with no gene match: 7.

This clonotype appeared a few times. DNA for the CDR3: TGTGCCAGCTCACCACCGGAGGGGGCGAATGAAAAACTGTTTTTT. This codes for CASSPPEGANEKLFF. The chain is built from TRBV18 and TRBJ1-4, with 7 bases identical to TRBD1. The CDR3 is made up of 15 amino acids. The V and J ends lost 0 bases and 5 bases, in that order; junction bases with no gene match: 3. Germline V lookup: CDR1 KGHSH, CDR2 LQKENI.

The J gene is TRBJ2-7, the V gene TRBV12-3 or TRBV12-4, with D perhaps matching TRBD2 (5 bases). V dropped 6 bases and J dropped 5 bases, with 14 bases sitting between them. The CDR3 contains 13 residues. CDR3 protein: CASSPERNNEQYF. The CDR3 DNA reads TGTGCCAGCAGCCCCGAGCGGAACAACGAGCAGTACTTC.

This clonotype has a handful of counts. The V call is TRBV18, the J call TRBJ1-3; D gene uncertain. CDR3 length: 16 residues. V was pared by 2 bases and J by 1 base, with 12 bases between. The germline V gene has CDR1 KGHSH and CDR2 LQKENI. The CDR3 region has the DNA TGTGCCAGCTCACCAGAGACTCCGCCATCTGGAAACACCATATATTTT. It codes for CASSPETPPSGNTIYF.

This rearrangement joins TRBV20-1 to TRBJ1-2; D is undetermined. This CDR3 has 10 residues. The V and J ends lost 5 bases and 1 base respectively, with 2 bases between them. Germline-derived CDR1 and CDR2 are DFQATT and SNEGSKA (reference sequence). The CDR3 here is CSAFNYGYTF. CDR3 sequence (DNA): TGCAGTGCTTTTAACTATGGCTACACCTTC.

The rearrangement joins TRBV5-1 to TRBJ1-3; tentatively, D is TRBD1 (5 bases). CDR1 is SGHRS, CDR2 YFSETQ, per germline. CDR3 length: 16 residues. V was cut by 4 bases and J by 0 bases, with 14 bases left in between. CDR3 sequence: CASSRGRTNSGNTIYF. CDR3 nucleotides: TGCGCCAGCAGCCGTGGACGGACAAACTCTGGAAACACCATATATTTT.

This clonotype was detected a few times. This rearrangement joins TRBV6-9 to TRBJ2-3; no reliable D call. CDR1 is MNHGY and CDR2 is SVAAGI in the germline V gene. This CDR3 has 10 amino acids. With 9 bases removed from V and 4 bases from J, the gap between germline ends came to 5 bases. CDR3 in amino acids: CARKADTQYF. The CDR3 region has the DNA TGTGCCAGAAAGGCAGATACGCAGTATTTT.

This clonotype was counted between two and nine times. The rearrangement joins TRBV4-3 to TRBJ2-3; possibly TRBD2 for D (6 bases). Trimming took off 0 bases at V and 8 bases at J, with 9 bases between the two ends. The length of the CDR3 is 13 residues. The germline gives CDR1 LGHNA, CDR2 YSLEER. For the CDR3, the DNA is TGCGCCAGCAGCCAAGACCCGGGGGTTACGCAGTATTTT. Its protein is CASSQDPGVTQYF.

This clonotype was seen a handful of times. The chain joins TRBV12-3 or TRBV12-4 to TRBJ1-5; D is uncertain. CDR3 size: 15 residues. V was cut by 1 base and J by 4 bases, with 11 bases left in between. DNA of the CDR3: TGTGCCAGCAGTTTAGAGGCAAATGCTAATCAGCCCCAGCATTTT. Translated, it gives CASSLEANANQPQHF.

This clonotype was seen a few times. Just one base apart from a much larger clone, this may be a read error. The chain has TRBV7-2 and TRBJ2-1, with D uncertain. Germline V CDR1 and CDR2: SGHTA, FQGNSA. V dropped 5 bases and J dropped 9 bases, with 8 bases sitting between them. The CDR3 spans 11 residues. CDR3 protein: CASSPYGEQFF. For the CDR3, the DNA is TGTGCCAGCAGCCCTTATGGTGAGCAGTTCTTC.

This clonotype showed up just a few times. The CDR3: CASSPMGTGSEKLFF. CDR3 in DNA: TGTGCCAGCAGCCCAATGGGGACAGGGAGCGAAAAACTGTTTTTT. This sequence joins TRBV9 and TRBJ1-4; 9 bases map to TRBD1. Germline V gene data show CDR1 as SGDLS and CDR2 as YYNGEE. V lost 4 bases, J lost 8 bases, and 9 bases stayed unmatched. This CDR3 has 15 residues. The whole variable domain, remainder taken from reference TRBV9 and TRBJ1-4, is DSGVTQTPKHLITATGQRVTLRCSPRSGDLSVYWYQQSLDQGLQFLIQYYNGEERAKGNILERFSAQQFPDLHSELNLSSLELGDSALYFCASSPMGTGSEKLFFGSGTQLSVL.

In its sample, this clonotype was seen a few times. The chain links TRBV29-1 to TRBJ1-1; D not resolved. Trimming pared 7 bases from V and 2 bases from J, leaving 17 bases between. Germline lookup yields CDR1 SQVTM and CDR2 ANQGSEA. The CDR3 is made up of 14 amino acids. CDR3 nucleotide sequence: TGCAGCGGGCGGGATGAGACTAAAAACACTGAAGCTTTCTTT. It is translated as CSGRDETKNTEAFF.

This clonotype was seen only a few times. This chain joins TRBV5-1 and TRBJ2-2, with 8 bases identical to TRBD2. Germline V CDR1 and CDR2: SGHRS, YFSETQ. This CDR3 is 12 amino acids long. The J segment lost 12 bases and the V segment lost 5 bases, leaving 6 bases of the junction unmatched. The CDR3 region is CASRSGGPQLFF. The CDR3 DNA follows: TGCGCCAGCAGATCGGGGGGGCCCCAGCTGTTTTTT.

The chain is built from TRBV15 and TRBJ2-1; 12 bases fit TRBD1. The trim removed 6 bases at V and 7 bases at J, leaving 4 bases unmatched. Per germline, CDR1 LNHNV and CDR2 YYDKDF (reference sequence). There are 14 residues in the CDR3. CDR3 in amino acids: CATRGTGGTNEQFF. DNA for the CDR3: TGTGCCACCAGGGGGACAGGGGGCACGAATGAGCAGTTCTTC.

This chain joins TRBV15 and TRBJ2-7; 9 bases map to TRBD1. The CDR3 length is 15 residues. Germline CDR1 LNHNV, CDR2 YYDKDF (reference sequence). After removal of 0 bases from V and 5 bases from J, the junction contained 5 bases not matched to a gene. The CDR3: CATSRDLGQGNEQYF. Written as DNA, the CDR3 is TGTGCCACCAGCAGAGATCTGGGACAGGGTAACGAGCAGTACTTC.

This clonotype was recorded a few times. The chain combines TRBV12-3 or TRBV12-4 with TRBJ1-2; no clear D gene. The CDR3 sequence is 14 residues long. The V and J ends lost 3 bases and 0 bases respectively, with 8 bases between them. CDR3: CASSFSGSNYGYTF. The CDR3 DNA is TGTGCCAGCAGTTTCTCCGGGTCTAACTATGGCTACACCTTC.

This clonotype was observed once. The rearrangement uses TRBV15 and TRBJ1-1; 7 bases are a match to TRBD1. Per the germline V gene, CDR1 is LNHNV and CDR2 is YYDKDF (reference sequence). This CDR3 comprises 13 residues. The J segment lost 10 bases and the V segment lost 3 bases, leaving 8 bases of the junction unmatched. CDR3 nucleotides: TGTGCCACCAGCAGGGAAAACAGGGGCGGAGCTTTCTTT. Translating gives CATSRENRGGAFF.